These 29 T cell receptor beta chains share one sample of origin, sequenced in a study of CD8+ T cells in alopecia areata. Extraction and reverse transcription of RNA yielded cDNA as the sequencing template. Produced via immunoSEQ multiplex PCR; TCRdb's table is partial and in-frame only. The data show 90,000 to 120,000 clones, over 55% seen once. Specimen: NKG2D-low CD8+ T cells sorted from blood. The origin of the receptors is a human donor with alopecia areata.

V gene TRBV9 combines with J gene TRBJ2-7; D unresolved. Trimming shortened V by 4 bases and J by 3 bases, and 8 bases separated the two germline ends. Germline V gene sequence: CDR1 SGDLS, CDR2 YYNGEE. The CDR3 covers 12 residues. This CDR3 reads CASSPDGYEQYF. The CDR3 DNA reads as TGTGCCAGCAGCCCCGACGGCTACGAGCAGTACTTC.

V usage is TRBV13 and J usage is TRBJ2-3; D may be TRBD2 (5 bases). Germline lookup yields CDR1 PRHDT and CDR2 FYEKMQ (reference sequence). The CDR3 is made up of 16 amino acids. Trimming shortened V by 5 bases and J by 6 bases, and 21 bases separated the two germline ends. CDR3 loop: CASSQASTREGDTQYF. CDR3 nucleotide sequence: TGTGCCAGCAGCCAAGCCTCTACACGAGAGGGTGATACGCAGTATTTT.

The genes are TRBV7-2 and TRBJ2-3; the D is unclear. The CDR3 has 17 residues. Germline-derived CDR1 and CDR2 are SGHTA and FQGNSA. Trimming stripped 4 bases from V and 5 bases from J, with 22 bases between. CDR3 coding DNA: TGTGCCAGCAGCTGGCAGGACGCGGCCCGAAGTGAAGATACGCAGTATTTT. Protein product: CASSWQDAARSEDTQYF.

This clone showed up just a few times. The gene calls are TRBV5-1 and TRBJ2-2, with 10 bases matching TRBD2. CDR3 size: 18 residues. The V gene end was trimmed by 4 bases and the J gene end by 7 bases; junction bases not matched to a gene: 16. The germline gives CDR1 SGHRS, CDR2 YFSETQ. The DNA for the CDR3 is TGCGCCAGCAGCGATGAAATAAATAGCGGGAGGAGAAGCGGGGAGCTGTTTTTT. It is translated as CASSDEINSGRRSGELFF.

CDR3 nucleotide sequence: TGCAGCGCCACGACTAGCTTTGGCAATGAGCAGTTCTTC. This gives the protein CSATTSFGNEQFF. This chain joins TRBV29-1 and TRBJ2-1; TRBD2 aligns across 7 bases. The junction had 9 bases not matched to a gene; V was cut back by 7 bases and J by 6 bases. The germline V gene encodes CDR1 SQVTM and CDR2 ANQGSEA. CDR3 size: 13 residues.

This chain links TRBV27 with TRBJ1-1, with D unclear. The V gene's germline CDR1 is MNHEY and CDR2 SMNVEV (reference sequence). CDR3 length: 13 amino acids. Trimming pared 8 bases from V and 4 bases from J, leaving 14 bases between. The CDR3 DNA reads TGTGCCAGCCTCCCCGGCCGGGGCACTGAAGCTTTCTTT. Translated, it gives CASLPGRGTEAFF.

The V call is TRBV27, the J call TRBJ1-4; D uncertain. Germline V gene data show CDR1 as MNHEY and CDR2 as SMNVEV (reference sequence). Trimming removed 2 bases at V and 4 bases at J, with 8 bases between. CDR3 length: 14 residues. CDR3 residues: CASSLGQINEKLFF. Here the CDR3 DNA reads TGTGCCAGCAGTTTAGGTCAGATTAATGAAAAACTGTTTTTT.

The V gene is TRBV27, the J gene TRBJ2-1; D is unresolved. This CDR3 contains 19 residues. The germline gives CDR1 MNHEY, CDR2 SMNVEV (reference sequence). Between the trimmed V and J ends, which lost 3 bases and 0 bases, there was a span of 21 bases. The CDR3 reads CASSFGLFGDLGSYNEQFF. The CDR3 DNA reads TGTGCCAGCAGTTTTGGGTTATTTGGCGACCTTGGCTCCTACAATGAGCAGTTCTTC.

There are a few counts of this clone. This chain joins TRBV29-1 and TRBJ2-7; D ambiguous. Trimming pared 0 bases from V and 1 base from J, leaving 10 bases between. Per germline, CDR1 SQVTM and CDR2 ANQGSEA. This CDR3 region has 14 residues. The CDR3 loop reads CSVEEPTSSYEQYF. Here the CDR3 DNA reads TGCAGCGTTGAAGAACCGACATCGTCCTACGAGCAGTACTTC.

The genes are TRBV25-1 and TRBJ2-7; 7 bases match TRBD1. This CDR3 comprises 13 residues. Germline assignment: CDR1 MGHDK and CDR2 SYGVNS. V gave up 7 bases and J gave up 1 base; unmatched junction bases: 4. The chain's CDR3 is CASTPTGSYEQYF. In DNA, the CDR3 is TGTGCCAGCACTCCGACAGGGTCCTACGAGCAGTACTTC.

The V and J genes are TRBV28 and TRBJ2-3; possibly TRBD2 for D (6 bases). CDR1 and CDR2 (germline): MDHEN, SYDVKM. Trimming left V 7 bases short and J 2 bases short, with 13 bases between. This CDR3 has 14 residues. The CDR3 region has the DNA TGTGCCAGCATTGGGTGGAGGGACACAGATACGCAGTATTTT. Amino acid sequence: CASIGWRDTDTQYF.

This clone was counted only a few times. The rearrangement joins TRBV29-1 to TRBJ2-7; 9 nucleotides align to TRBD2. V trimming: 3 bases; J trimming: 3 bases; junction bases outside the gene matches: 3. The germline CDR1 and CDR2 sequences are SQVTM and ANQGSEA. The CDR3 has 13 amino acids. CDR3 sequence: CSVEVAGDYEQYF. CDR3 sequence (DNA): TGCAGCGTTGAGGTAGCGGGAGACTACGAGCAGTACTTC.

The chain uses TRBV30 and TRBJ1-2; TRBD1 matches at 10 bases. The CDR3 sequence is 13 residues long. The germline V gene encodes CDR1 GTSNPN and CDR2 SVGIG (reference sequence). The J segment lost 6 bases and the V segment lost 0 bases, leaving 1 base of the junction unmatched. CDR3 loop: CAWSVGTGDGYTF. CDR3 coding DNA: TGTGCCTGGAGTGTTGGGACAGGGGATGGCTACACCTTC.

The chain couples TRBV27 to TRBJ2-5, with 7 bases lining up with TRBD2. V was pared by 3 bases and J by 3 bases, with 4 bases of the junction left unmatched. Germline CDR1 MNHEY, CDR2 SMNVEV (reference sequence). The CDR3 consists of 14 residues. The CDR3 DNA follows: TGTGCCAGCAGTTTCGCGGGAGTCGAAGAGACCCAGTACTTC. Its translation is CASSFAGVEETQYF.

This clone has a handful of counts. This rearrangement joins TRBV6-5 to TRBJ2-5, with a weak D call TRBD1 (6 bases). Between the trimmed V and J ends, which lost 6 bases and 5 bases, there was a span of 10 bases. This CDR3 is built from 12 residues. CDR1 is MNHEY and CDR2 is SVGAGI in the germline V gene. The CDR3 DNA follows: TGTGCCAGCAGACAGGGATTGGAGACCCAGTACTTC. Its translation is CASRQGLETQYF.

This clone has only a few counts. CDR3 sequence reads: CASTAPSRRPYEQYF. For the CDR3, the DNA is TGTGCCAGTACCGCACCCTCGCGACGTCCCTACGAGCAGTACTTC. This sequence joins TRBV19 and TRBJ2-7; D is unclear. Germline loops: CDR1 LNHDA, CDR2 SQIVND (reference sequence). The CDR3 covers 15 residues. V was clipped by 7 bases and J by 2 bases, with 18 bases between them.

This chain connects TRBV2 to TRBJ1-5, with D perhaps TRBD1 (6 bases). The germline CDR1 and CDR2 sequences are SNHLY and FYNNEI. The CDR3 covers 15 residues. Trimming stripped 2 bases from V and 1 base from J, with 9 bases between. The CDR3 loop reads CASSEYQGSNQPQHF. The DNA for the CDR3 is TGTGCCAGCAGTGAATACCAGGGGAGCAATCAGCCCCAGCATTTT.

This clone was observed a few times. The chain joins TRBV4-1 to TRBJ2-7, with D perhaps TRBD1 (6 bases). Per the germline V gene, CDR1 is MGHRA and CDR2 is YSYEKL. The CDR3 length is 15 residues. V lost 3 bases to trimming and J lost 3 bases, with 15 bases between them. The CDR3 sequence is CASSQTQTGGYEQYF. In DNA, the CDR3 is TGCGCCAGCAGCCAGACCCAGACAGGAGGCTACGAGCAGTACTTC.

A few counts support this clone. CDR3 in DNA: TGTGCCAGCAGCTTAAGGGGAGCGAGGCGTGAGCAGTTCTTC. Amino acids: CASSLRGARREQFF. This sequence joins TRBV7-8 and TRBJ2-1; D assignment may be TRBD1 or TRBD2 (5 bases each). V dropped 2 bases and J dropped 9 bases, with 14 bases sitting between them. CDR1 and CDR2 from the germline V gene are SGHVS and FQNEAQ. The CDR3 sequence is 14 residues long.

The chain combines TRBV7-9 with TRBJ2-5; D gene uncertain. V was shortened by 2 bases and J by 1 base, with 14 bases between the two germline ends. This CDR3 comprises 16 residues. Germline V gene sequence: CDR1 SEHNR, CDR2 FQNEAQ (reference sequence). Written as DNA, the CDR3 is TGTGCCAGCAGCTTAACCCCACTGAAGCCCCAAGAGACCCAGTACTTC. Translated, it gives CASSLTPLKPQETQYF.

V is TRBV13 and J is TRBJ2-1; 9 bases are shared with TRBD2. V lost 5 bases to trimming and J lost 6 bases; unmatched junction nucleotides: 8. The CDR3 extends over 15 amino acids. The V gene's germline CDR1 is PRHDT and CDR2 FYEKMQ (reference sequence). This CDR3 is CASSPLSSGINEQFF. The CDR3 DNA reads TGTGCCAGCAGCCCGCTTTCTAGCGGGATCAATGAGCAGTTCTTC.

CDR3 coding DNA: TGTGCCAGCAGCCTCACTAGCGGGAACGTGTACAATGAGCAGTTCTTC. It specifies CASSLTSGNVYNEQFF. The genes are TRBV7-2 and TRBJ2-1, with TRBD2 identical over 10 bases. The CDR3 is 16 amino acids. The ends lost 5 bases at V and 4 bases at J; junction bases unmatched: 8. The germline CDR1 and CDR2 sequences are SGHTA and FQGNSA.

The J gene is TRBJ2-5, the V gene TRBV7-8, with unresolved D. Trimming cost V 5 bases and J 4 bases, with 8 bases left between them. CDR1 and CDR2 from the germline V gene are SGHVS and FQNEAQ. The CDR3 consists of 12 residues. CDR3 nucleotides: TGTGCCAGCAGCCCTATGGCAGAGACCCAGTACTTC. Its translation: CASSPMAETQYF.

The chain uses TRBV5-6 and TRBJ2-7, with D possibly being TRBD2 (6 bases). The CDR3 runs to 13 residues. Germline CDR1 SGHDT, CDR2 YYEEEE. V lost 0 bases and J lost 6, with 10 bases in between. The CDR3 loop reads CASSLVLAGEQYF. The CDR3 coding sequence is TGTGCCAGCAGCTTGGTACTAGCTGGCGAGCAGTACTTC.

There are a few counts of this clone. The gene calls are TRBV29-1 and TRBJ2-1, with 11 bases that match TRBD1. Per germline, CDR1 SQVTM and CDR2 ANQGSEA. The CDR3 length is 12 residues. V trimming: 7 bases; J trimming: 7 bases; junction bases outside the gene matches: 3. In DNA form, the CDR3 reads TGCAGCGCTAGGGACAGGGGGAATGAGCAGTTCTTC. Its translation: CSARDRGNEQFF.

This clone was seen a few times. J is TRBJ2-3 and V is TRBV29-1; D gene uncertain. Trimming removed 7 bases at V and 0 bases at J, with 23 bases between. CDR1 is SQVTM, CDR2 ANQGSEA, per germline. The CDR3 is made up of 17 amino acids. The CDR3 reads CSERSVSVGSSTDTQYF. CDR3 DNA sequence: TGCAGCGAGCGCTCCGTGAGTGTGGGATCTAGCACAGATACGCAGTATTTT.

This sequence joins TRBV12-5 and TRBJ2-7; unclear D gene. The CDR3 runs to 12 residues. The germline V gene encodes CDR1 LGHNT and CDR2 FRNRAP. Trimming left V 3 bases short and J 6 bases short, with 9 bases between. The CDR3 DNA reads TGTGCTAGTGGTTTAGCTGGGGTCGAGCAGTACTTC. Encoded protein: CASGLAGVEQYF.

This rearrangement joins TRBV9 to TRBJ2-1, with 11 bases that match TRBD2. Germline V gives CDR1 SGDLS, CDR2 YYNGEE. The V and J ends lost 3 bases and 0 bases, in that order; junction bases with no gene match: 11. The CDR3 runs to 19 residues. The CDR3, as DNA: TGTGCCAGCAGCGCAGGGACTAGCGGACCCTCGGGCTCCTACAATGAGCAGTTCTTC. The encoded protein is CASSAGTSGPSGSYNEQFF.

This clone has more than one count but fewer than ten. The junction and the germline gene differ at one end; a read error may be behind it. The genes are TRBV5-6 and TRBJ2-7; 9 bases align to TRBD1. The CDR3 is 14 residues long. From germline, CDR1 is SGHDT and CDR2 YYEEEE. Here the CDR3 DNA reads TGTGCCAGCACCTTGGGACAGGGTTCCTACGAGCAGTACTTC. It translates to CASTLGQGSYEQYF.